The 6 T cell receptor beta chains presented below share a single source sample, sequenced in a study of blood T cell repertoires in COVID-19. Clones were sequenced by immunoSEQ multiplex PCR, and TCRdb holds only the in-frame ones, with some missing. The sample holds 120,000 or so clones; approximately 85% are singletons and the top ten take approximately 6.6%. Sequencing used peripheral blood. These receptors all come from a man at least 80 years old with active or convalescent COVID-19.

CDR3 bases: TGTGCCAGCAGCTTACCTACCCTCTACGAGCAGTACTTC. Translating gives CASSLPTLYEQYF. The J gene is TRBJ2-7, the V gene TRBV11-2; D unclear. CDR3 length: 13 residues. The V end lost 2 bases, the J end lost 3 bases, and 8 bases lay between the germline ends. CDR1 and CDR2 (germline): SGHAT, FQNNGV.

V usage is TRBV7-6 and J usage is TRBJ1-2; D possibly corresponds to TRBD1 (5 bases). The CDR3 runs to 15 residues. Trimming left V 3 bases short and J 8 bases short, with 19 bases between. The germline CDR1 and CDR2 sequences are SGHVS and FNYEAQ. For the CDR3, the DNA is TGTGCCAGCAGCTTGGATAAGGGGCAGGCTTTCGGCTACACCTTC. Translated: CASSLDKGQAFGYTF.

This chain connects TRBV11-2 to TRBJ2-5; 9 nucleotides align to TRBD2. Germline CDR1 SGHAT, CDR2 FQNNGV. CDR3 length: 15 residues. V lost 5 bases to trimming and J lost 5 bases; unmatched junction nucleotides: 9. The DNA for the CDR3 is TGTGCCAGCAGCCCCGTGCGGGGGGGCCTGGAGACCCAGTACTTC. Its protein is CASSPVRGGLETQYF.

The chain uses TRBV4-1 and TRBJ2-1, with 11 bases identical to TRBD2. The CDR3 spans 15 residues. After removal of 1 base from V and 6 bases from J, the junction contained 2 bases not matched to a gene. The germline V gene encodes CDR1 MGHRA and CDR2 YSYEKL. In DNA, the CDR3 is TGCGCCAGCAGCCAAGTAGCGGGGGGGATCAATGAGCAGTTCTTC. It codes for CASSQVAGGINEQFF.

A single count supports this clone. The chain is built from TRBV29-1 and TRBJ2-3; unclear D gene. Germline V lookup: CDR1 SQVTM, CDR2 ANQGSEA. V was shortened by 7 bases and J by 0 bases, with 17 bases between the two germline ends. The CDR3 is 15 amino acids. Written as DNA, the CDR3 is TGCAGCGCCGTTAGCTACGGCGGAAGCACAGATACGCAGTATTTT. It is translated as CSAVSYGGSTDTQYF.

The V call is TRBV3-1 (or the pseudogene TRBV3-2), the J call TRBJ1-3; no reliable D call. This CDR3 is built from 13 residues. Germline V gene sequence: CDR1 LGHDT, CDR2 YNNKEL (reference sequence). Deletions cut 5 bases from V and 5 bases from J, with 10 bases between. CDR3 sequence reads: CASSAKTRNTIYF. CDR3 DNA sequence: TGTGCCAGCAGCGCTAAGACTCGAAACACCATATATTTT.